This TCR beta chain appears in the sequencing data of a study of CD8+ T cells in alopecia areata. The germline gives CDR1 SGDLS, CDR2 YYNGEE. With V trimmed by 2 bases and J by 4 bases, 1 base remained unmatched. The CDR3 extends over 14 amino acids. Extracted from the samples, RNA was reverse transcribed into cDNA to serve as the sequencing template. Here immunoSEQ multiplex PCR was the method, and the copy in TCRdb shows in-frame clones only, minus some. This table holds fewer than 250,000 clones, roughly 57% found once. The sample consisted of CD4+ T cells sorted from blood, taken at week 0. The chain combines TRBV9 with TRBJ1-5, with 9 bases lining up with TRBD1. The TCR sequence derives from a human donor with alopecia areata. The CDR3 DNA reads TGTGCCAGCAGCGTTGGGACAGGGAATCAGCCCCAGCATTTT. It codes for CASSVGTGNQPQHF.